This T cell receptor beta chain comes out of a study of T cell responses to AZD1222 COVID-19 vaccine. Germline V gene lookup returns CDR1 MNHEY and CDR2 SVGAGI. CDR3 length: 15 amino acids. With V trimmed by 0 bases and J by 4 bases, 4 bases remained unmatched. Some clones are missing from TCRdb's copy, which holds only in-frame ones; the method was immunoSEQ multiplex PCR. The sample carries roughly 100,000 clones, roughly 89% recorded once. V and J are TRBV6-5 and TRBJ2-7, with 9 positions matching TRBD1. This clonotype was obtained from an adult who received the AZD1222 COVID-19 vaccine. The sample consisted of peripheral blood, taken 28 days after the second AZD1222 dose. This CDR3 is CASSYSGTGQYEQYF. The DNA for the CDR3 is TGTGCCAGCAGTTACTCAGGGACAGGGCAATACGAGCAGTACTTC.